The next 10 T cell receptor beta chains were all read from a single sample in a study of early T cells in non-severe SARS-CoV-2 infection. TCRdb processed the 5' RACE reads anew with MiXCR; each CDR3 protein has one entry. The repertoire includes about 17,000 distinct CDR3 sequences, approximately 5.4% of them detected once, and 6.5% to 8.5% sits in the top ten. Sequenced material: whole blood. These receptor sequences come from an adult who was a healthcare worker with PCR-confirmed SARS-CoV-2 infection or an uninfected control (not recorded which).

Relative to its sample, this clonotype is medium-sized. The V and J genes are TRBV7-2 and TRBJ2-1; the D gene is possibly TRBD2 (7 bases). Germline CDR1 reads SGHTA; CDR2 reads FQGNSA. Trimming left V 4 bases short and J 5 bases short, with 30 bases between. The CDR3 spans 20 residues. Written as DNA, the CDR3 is TGTGCCAGCAGCTCGCCCCAGGGGAGGGGAAACCCCCGACTAAACAATGAGCAGTTCTTC. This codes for CASSSPQGRGNPRLNNEQFF.

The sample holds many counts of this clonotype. Here the CDR3 DNA reads TGTGCCAGCAGGGGGACCTTCCGGGACAGGGTAGACAATGAGCAGTTCTTC. It translates to CASRGTFRDRVDNEQFF. The V and J genes are TRBV6-5 and TRBJ2-1; 9 bases match TRBD1. Trimming at V came to 6 bases and at J to 5 bases, leaving 14 bases not matched to a gene. The CDR3 runs to 17 residues. Germline V gene sequence: CDR1 MNHEY, CDR2 SVGAGI.

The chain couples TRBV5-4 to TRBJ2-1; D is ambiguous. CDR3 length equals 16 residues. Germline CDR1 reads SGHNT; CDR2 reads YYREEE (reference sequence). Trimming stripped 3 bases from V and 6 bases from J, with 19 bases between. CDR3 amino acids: CASSSLGPRSGNEQFF. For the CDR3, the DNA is TGTGCCAGCAGCTCGCTCGGACCCCGATCCGGCAATGAGCAGTTCTTC.

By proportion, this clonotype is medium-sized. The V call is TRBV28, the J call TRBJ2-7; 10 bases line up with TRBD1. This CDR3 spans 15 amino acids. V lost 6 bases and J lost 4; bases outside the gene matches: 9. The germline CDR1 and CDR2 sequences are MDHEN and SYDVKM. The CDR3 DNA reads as TGTGCCAGCAGGACGGGGACAGGGGCCCTATACGAGCAGTACTTC. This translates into CASRTGTGALYEQYF.

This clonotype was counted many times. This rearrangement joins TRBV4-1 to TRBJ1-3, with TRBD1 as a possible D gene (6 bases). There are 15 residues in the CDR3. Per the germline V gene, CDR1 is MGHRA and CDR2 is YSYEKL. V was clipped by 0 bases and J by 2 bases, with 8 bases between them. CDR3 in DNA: TGCGCCAGCAGCCAAGAGGGGACAACTGGAAACACCATATATTTT. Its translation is CASSQEGTTGNTIYF.

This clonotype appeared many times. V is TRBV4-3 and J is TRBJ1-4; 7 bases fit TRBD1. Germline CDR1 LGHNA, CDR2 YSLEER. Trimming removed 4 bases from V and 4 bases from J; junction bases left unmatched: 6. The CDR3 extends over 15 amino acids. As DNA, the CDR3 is TGCGCCAGCAGCCCGCGACAGGGTTATAATGAAAAACTGTTTTTT. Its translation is CASSPRQGYNEKLFF.

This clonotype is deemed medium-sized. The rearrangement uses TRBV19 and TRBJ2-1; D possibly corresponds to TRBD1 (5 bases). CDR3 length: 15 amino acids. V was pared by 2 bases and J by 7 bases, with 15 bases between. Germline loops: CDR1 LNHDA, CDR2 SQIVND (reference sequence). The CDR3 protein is CASSIRGRDRNEQFF. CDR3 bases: TGTGCCAGTAGTATAAGGGGCAGGGATCGGAATGAGCAGTTCTTC.

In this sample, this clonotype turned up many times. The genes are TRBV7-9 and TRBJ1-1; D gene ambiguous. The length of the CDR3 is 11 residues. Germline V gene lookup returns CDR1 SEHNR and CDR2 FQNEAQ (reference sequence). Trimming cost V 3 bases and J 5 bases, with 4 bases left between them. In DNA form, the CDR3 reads TGTGCCAGCAGCTTGGGGACTGAAGCTTTCTTT. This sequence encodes CASSLGTEAFF.

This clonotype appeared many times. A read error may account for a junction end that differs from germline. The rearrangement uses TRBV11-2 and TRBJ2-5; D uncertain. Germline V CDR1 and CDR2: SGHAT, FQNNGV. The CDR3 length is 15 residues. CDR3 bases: TGTGCCAGCAGCTTGAGTTTGGTAAACCAGGAGACCCAGTACTTC. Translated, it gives CASSLSLVNQETQYF.

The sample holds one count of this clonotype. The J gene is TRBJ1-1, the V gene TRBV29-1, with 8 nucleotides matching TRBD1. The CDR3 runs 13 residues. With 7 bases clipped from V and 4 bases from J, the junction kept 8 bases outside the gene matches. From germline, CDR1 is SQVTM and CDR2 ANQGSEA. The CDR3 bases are TGCAGCGCGGCGGGACAGGCGGGCACTGAAGCTTTCTTT. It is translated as CSAAGQAGTEAFF.